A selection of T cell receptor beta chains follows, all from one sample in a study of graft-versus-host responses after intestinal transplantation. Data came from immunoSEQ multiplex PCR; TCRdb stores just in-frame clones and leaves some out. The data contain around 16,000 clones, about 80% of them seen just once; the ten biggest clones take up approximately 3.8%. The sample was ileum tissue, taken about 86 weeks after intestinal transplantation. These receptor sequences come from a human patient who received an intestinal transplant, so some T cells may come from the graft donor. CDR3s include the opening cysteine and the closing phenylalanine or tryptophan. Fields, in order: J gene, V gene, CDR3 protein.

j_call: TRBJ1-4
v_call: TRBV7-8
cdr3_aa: CASTQGDRRAEKLFF

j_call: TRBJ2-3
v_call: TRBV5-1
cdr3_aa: CASSLYSGTSGGHTDTQYF

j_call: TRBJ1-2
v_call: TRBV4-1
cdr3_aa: CASSQDQGIVAGYTF

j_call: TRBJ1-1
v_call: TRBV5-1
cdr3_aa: CASGRTENTEAFF

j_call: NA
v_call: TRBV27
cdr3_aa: CASSPRSTGTGIYEQYF

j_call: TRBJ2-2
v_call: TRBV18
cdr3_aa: CASSPRGLTGELFF

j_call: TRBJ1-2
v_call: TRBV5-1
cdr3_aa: CASTGPSQGYTF

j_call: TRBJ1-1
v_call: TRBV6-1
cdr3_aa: CASRGGQGSQAFF

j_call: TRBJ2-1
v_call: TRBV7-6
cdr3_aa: CASSPGRDEQFF

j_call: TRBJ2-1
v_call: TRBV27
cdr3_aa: CASSLVAAYNEQFF

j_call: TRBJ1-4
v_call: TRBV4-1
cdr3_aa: CASSLVLGGSNEKLFF

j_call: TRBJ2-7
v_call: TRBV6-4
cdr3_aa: CASSPSAGTGYEQYF

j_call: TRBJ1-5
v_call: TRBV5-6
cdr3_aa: CASSLQAIWGQPQHF

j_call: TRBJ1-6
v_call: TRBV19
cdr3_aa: CASSPTALNSPLHF

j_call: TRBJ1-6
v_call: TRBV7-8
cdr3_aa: CASSGGQSSPLHF

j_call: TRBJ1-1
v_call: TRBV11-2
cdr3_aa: CASSQDRNTEAFF

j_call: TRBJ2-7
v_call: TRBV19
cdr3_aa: CASSTTRGGTYEQYF

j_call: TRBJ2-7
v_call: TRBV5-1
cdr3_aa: CASRMGQGKDEQYF

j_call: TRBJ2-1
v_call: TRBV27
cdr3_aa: CASSFELAGLNEQFF

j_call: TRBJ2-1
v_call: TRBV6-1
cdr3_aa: CASKTGGYNEQFF

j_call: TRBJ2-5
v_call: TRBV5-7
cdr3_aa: CASNLLGETQYF

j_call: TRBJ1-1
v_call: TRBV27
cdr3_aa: CASSPGTGYSRNTEAFF

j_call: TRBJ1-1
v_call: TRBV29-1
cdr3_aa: CSVRWITGDTEAFF

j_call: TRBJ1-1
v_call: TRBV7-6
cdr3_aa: CASVRGVEAFF

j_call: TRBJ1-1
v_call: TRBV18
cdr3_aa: CASSPQGGNTEAFF

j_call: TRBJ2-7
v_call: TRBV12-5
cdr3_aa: CASAFQAGGKFDEQYF

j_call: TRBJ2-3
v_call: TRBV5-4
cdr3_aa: CASSLRGTDTQYF

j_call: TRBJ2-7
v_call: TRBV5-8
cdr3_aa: CASSPGTSGLDEQYF

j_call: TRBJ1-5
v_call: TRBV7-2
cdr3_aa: CASSTNNQPQHF

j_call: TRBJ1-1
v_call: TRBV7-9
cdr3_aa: CASSSDYEAFF

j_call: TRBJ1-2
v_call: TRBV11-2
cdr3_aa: CASSLGAGQGSGYTF

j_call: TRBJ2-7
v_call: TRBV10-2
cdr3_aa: CASTPGGRNYEQYF

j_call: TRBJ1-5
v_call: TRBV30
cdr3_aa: CAWGQGQDQPQHF

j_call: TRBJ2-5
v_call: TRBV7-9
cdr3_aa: CASSLETGGRSEQYF

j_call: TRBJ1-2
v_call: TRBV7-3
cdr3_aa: CASSLHPDRGANYGYTF

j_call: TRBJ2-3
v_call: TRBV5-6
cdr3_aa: CASSFPPDTQYF

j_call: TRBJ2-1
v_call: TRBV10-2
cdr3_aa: CASSTGVEQFF